This T cell receptor beta chain was found in a study of T cells expressing NK-cell markers. Germline V gene lookup returns CDR1 SGHKS and CDR2 YYEKEE (reference sequence). This CDR3 is built from 14 residues. From the 5' RACE reads, TCRdb lists one entry per CDR3 protein and no DNA. Its table records 550,000 to 600,000 distinct CDR3 sequences. What was sequenced was blood T cells: a sorted CD56 or NKG2C T cell subset, CD4+ or CD8+ T cells, or bulk PBMC T cells (not recorded which). The V gene is TRBV5-5, the J gene TRBJ1-1; with no DNA, the TCRdb D assignment of TRBD1 cannot be verified. The receptor was isolated from a man aged 18 to 29 in good health. CDR3 in amino acids: CASSSFPGNTEAFF.